This T cell receptor (beta chain) was found in a study of T-cell memory formation after mild COVID-19. Regarding the study as a whole: Second-wave clones with a day 37 peak had unconfirmed SARS-CoV-2 specificity. A subset of responding clones appeared in pre-infection memory, suggesting cross-reactive memory joined.

For this clonotype: The antigen is not known.

V was pared by 6 bases and J by 5 bases, with 15 bases between. The CDR3 runs to 14 residues. Germline V gene data show CDR1 as MNHEY and CDR2 as SVGEGT. The authors produced TCR alpha and TCR beta cDNA libraries with sample barcodes and UMIs by 5'RACE using constant-segment primers. TCRdb re-derived calls from the 5' RACE reads in MiXCR, one entry per CDR3 protein. The table records hundreds of thousands of distinct CDR3 sequences, 17% of them present only once. Source material: PBMCs or a T cell subset sorted from them (not recorded which). This clonotype originated in an adult woman who had mild COVID-19 (a few samples of this study predate the infection). Cell type and time point are not known. This chain uses TRBV6-2 or TRBV6-3 with TRBJ2-3; either TRBD1 or TRBD2 may fit D (5 bases each). The CDR3 bases are TGTGCCAGCAGACGACCTCCTGGGGGAGATACGCAGTATTTT. The encoded protein is CASRRPPGGDTQYF.